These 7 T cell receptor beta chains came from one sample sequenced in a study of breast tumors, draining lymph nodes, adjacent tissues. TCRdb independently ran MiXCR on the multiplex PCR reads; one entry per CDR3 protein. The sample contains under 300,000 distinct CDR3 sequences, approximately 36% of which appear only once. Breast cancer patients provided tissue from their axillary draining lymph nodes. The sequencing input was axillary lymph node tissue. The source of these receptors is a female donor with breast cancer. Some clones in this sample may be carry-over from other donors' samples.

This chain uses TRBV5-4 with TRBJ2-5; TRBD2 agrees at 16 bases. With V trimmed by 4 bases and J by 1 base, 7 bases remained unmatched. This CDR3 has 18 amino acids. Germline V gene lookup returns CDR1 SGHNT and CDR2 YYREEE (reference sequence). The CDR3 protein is CASSPGTSGGVVQETQYF. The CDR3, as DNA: TGTGCCAGCAGCCCGGGGACTAGCGGGGGGGTTGTCCAAGAGACCCAGTACTTC. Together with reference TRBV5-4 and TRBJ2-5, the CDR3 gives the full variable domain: ETGVTQSPTHLIKTRGQQVTLRCSSQSGHNTVSWYQQALGQGPQFIFQYYREEENGRGNFPPRFSGLQFPNYSSELNVNALELDDSALYLCASSPGTSGGVVQETQYFGPGTRLLVL.

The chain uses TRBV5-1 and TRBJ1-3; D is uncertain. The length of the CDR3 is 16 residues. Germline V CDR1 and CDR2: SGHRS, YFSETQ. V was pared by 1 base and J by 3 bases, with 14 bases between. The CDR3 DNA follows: TGCGCCAGCAGCTTGTCCGGGGTCGGTGGTGGAAACACCATATATTTT. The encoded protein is CASSLSGVGGGNTIYF. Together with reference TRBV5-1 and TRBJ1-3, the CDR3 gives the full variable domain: KAGVTQTPRYLIKTRGQQVTLSCSPISGHRSVSWYQQTPGQGLQFLFEYFSETQRNKGNFPGRFSGRQFSNSRSEMNVSTLELGDSALYLCASSLSGVGGGNTIYFGEGSWLTVV.

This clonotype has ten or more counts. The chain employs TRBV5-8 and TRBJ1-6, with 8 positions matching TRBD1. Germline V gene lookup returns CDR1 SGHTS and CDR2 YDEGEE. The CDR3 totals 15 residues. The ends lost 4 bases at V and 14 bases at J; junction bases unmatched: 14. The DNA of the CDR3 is TGTGCCAGCAGCAACCGGGACAGGAAAGGAGGGGCCCTCCACTTT. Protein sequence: CASSNRDRKGGALHF.

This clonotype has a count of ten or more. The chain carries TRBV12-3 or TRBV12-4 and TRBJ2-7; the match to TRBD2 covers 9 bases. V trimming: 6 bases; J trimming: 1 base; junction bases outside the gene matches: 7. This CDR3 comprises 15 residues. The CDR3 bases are TGTGCCAGCAGGGACGGACTAGCGCTATCCTACGAGCAGTACTTC. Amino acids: CASRDGLALSYEQYF.

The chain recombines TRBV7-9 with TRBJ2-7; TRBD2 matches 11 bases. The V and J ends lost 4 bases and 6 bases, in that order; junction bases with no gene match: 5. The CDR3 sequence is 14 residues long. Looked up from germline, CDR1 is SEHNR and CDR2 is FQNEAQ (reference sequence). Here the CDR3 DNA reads TGTGCCAGCAGCTCTCTAGCGGGAGGCGCCGAGCAGTACTTC. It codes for CASSSLAGGAEQYF.

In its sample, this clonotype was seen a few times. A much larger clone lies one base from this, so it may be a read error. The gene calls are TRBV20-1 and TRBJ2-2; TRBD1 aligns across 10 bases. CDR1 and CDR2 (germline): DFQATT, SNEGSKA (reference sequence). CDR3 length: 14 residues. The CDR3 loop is CSASWDRGTAELFF. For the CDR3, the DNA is TGCAGTGCTAGTTGGGACAGGGGAACCGCGGAGCTGTTTTTT.

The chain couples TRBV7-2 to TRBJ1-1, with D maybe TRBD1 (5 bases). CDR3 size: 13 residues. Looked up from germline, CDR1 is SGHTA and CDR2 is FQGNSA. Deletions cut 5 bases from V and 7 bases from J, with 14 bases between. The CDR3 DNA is TGTGCCAGCAGCCCCACGCTAAGGGGTGAAGCTTTCTTT. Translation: CASSPTLRGEAFF.